This TCR beta chain was observed in a study of blood T cell repertoires in COVID-19 (dated by TCRdb to about 2020). Regarding the study in general: Samples from collaborators originated in the United States, Italy and Spain and spanned both the acute and convalescent phases of COVID-19. The material from the prospective study consisted of cDNA or gDNA derived from T cells, B-cell-depleted T cells, or PBMCs. Deeply sampled blood TCRbeta repertoires from subjects exposed to, actively infected with, or recovered from COVID-19 were included in the dataset. The repertoires were released in a freely available public database intended as a resource for research on the immune response to SARS-CoV-2. Samples were obtained from the ongoing ImmuneRACE study (first 160 participants) and from 950 to 1,500 subjects provided by 6 global collaborators. A de-identified subject ID, COVID-19 status, age in years and sex were almost always included in the sample metadata. Where HLA class I and class II types were available, the types were taken from metadata supplied by the sample provider, not from assay-based typing.

In the germline V gene, CDR1 corresponds to SGDLS and CDR2 to YYNGEE. V drops 4 bases and J drops 0 bases, leaving 13 bases in between. Reading from cysteine to phenylalanine, the CDR3 counts 16 amino acids. The read is trimmed to its CDR3 DNA, 48 bases read in frame from base 1. In the prospective study, participants were roughly 18 to 90 years old, resided in approximately 25 geographic areas of the United States, and were enrolled through a virtual design. In the prospective study, participants were assigned to cohorts based on the clinical history participants reported in a screening survey and a study questionnaire. Each participant in the prospective study had whole blood, serum and a nasopharyngeal or oropharyngeal swab collected by mobile phlebotomists. Over a 2-month period, participants in the prospective study had the option of providing additional blood draws and questionnaires. Blood samples from the prospective study were shipped frozen or at room temperature prior to DNA extraction.

Worth noting for this clone: Its antigen remains unidentified. No base quality information exists; no much larger clone differs at one position.

TCRbeta CDR3 regions were amplified from genomic DNA by means of the immunoSEQ Assay, a bias-controlled multiplex PCR. The source study handled its data this way. The number of nucleated cells in each sample was estimated from the amplification of reference gene primers within the assay. Sequence reads were collapsed and filtered to measure the absolute abundance of every unique TCRbeta CDR3 rearrangement. For each sample, productive Simpson clonality was calculated as the square root of Simpson's diversity index over productive rearrangements. TCRdb's version of the immuneACCESS table is confined to in-frame rearrangements and falls short of the full clone set. An unresolved V gene accounts for under half of the shortfall where checked; the remainder is of unknown origin. For V, J and clone size, that table is used; D and trimming come from the DNA. The sample yields around 220,000 clones; 70% to 90% were counted once. The top ten clones comprise about 14% of the sample.

Broader findings and caveats from the paper: Clinical and demographic metadata were provided uncurated, with the amount varying by source and participant.

The V and J segments used are TRBV9 and TRBJ1-4; the D gene assignment is ambiguous. This TCR derives from a woman aged 45-65 years with acute COVID-19. Sequencing was done on a sample of PBMCs or T cells enriched from blood (not recorded which). The nucleotides are TGTGCCAGCAGCCCCGAGGGTCTGCCAACTAATGAAAAACTGTTTTTT. Its protein is CASSPEGLPTNEKLFF.